This TCR beta chain was recovered during a study of blood T cell repertoires in COVID-19. Study details: From T cells, B-cell-depleted T cells, or PBMCs came the material, which was cDNA or gDNA.

The method was immunoSEQ multiplex PCR; TCRdb's version includes in-frame clones alone and lacks a portion of them. Found here are 200,000 to 250,000 clones, about 90% of them singletons; the top ten hold roughly 5.8%. Trimming pared 0 bases from V and 5 bases from J, leaving 9 bases between. This CDR3 spans 14 amino acids. Germline CDR1 SGHTS, CDR2 YDEGEE. This sequence originates from a man aged 55 to 70 with acute or convalescent COVID-19. The chain carries TRBV5-8 and TRBJ1-5, with D tentatively TRBD1 (6 bases). Sample: peripheral blood. The CDR3 nucleotides are TGTGCCAGCAGCTTGGGGGGGCGGGATCAGCCCCAGCATTTT. It is translated as CASSLGGRDQPQHF.